The 14 T cell receptor beta chains below come from one sample, sequenced in a study of brain metastases from non-small cell lung cancer. Clones were sequenced by immunoSEQ multiplex PCR, and TCRdb holds only the in-frame ones, with some missing. The table lists 2,500 or so clones, approximately 90% of them singletons. What was sequenced was primary lung tumor tissue. All receptors derive from a donor at least 40 years old with non-small cell lung cancer.

The chain employs TRBV6-5 and TRBJ2-2, with TRBD2 identical over 7 bases. The V gene's germline CDR1 is MNHEY and CDR2 SVGAGI. The CDR3 covers 16 residues. The J segment lost 1 base and the V segment lost 0 bases, leaving 2 bases of the junction unmatched. CDR3 protein: CASSYSGGRNTGELFF. The CDR3 nucleotides are TGTGCCAGCAGTTACTCTGGCGGGAGGAACACCGGGGAGCTGTTTTTT.

The chain carries TRBV6-5 and TRBJ2-7; D tentatively reads TRBD1 or TRBD2 (5 bases each). V was pared by 4 bases and J by 0 bases, with 10 bases between. CDR1 is MNHEY and CDR2 is SVGAGI in the germline V gene. The CDR3 sequence is 14 residues long. CDR3: CASSFRDGSYEQYF. For the CDR3, the DNA is TGTGCCAGCAGTTTCCGGGACGGCTCCTACGAGCAGTACTTC.

V usage is TRBV7-6 and J usage is TRBJ1-1; D gene uncertain. V was pared by 0 bases and J by 11 bases, with 13 bases between. This CDR3 has 13 residues. CDR1 is SGHVS, CDR2 FNYEAQ, per germline. CDR3 sequence (DNA): TGTGCCAGCAGCTTAGCGATCGGGCGTGAGGCTTTCTTT. Amino acids: CASSLAIGREAFF. Using reference TRBV7-6 and TRBJ1-1 for the parts outside the CDR3, the full variable domain is GAGVSQSPRYKVTKRGQDVALRCDPISGHVSLYWYRQALGQGPEFLTYFNYEAQQDKSGLPNDRFSAERPEGSISTLTIQRTEQRDSAMYRCASSLAIGREAFFGQGTRLTVV.

This rearrangement joins TRBV5-1 to TRBJ1-3; possible D gene TRBD1, 5 bases. V was pared by 4 bases and J by 0 bases, with 14 bases between. Germline CDR1 reads SGHRS; CDR2 reads YFSETQ. The CDR3 has 16 residues. The CDR3 DNA sequence: TGCGCCAGCAGCCCCCTGACAGTGAACTCTGGAAACACCATATATTTT. Protein sequence: CASSPLTVNSGNTIYF.

As regards this clone: At one boundary the junction diverges from the germline segment, which might be a read error. The rearrangement uses TRBV7-2 and TRBJ1-2; the D is unclear. This CDR3 region has 14 residues. The V gene's germline CDR1 is SGHTA and CDR2 FQGNSA. The CDR3 here is CASSSTWRAYGYTF. The CDR3 coding sequence is TGTGCCAGTAGCTCCACGTGGCGGGCGTATGGCTACACCTTT.

The chain carries TRBV27 and TRBJ2-1; D uncertain. The CDR3 extends over 13 amino acids. Germline values: CDR1 MNHEY, CDR2 SMNVEV (reference sequence). Trimming cost V 3 bases and J 6 bases, with 9 bases left between them. CDR3 in amino acids: CASSFAGFNEQFF. DNA for the CDR3: TGTGCCAGCAGTTTTGCCGGGTTCAATGAGCAGTTCTTC.

The rearrangement links TRBV7-3 to TRBJ2-2, with D uncertain. CDR1 SGHTA and CDR2 FQGTGA come from the germline V gene. The ends were cut back, 5 bases at V and 0 bases at J, with 16 bases in the middle. The CDR3 has 17 residues. The CDR3 region is CASSTGTVFANTGELFF. The CDR3 DNA sequence: TGTGCCAGCAGCACCGGAACAGTCTTCGCGAACACCGGGGAGCTGTTTTTT.

Concerning this clone itself: Other DNA sequences in the same sample also yield this CDR3. The V call is TRBV4-2, the J call TRBJ2-7, with D unresolved. In germline, CDR1 is LGHNA, CDR2 YNFKEQ. The CDR3 spans 13 residues. V lost 2 bases to trimming and J lost 3 bases, with 8 bases between them. The CDR3 sequence: CASSQSGVYEQYF. CDR3 bases: TGTGCCAGCAGCCAAAGTGGGGTCTACGAGCAGTACTTC.

V gene TRBV27 combines with J gene TRBJ1-1; D ambiguous. The CDR3 runs to 13 residues. The germline gives CDR1 MNHEY, CDR2 SMNVEV (reference sequence). The germline V and J ends were trimmed by 2 bases and 5 bases, with 9 bases remaining between them. The CDR3 bases are TGTGCCAGCAGTTTAAGGGCCCAAACTGAAGCTTTCTTT. Protein sequence: CASSLRAQTEAFF.

The CDR3 is CASSVGAGPETQYF. CDR3 coding DNA: TGTGCCAGCAGCGTAGGCGCAGGTCCGGAGACCCAGTACTTC. The chain joins TRBV9 to TRBJ2-5; D remains ambiguous. CDR3 length equals 14 residues. Trimming left V 0 bases short and J 5 bases short, with 11 bases between. Germline CDR1 is SGDLS and CDR2 is YYNGEE.

As DNA, the CDR3 is TGTGCCAGCAGCTACTCCTTCGATAACTATGGCTACACCTTC. Residues: CASSYSFDNYGYTF. V is TRBV7-9 and J is TRBJ1-2; D gene uncertain. The CDR3 spans 14 residues. Germline V gene data show CDR1 as SEHNR and CDR2 as FQNEAQ (reference sequence). The V and J ends lost 4 bases and 1 base respectively, with 10 bases between them.

The V call is TRBV29-1, the J call TRBJ2-3, with D perhaps matching TRBD2 (6 bases). Germline V gene data show CDR1 as SQVTM and CDR2 as ANQGSEA. Trimming took 7 bases from V and 4 from J, leaving 9 bases between them. The CDR3 is 11 residues long. CDR3 nucleotides: TGCAGCGCGGGGGACGCAGATACGCAGTATTTT. This sequence encodes CSAGDADTQYF.

This chain uses TRBV27 with TRBJ1-1, with 8 bases lining up with TRBD1. There are 13 residues in the CDR3. CDR1 and CDR2 from the germline V gene are MNHEY and SMNVEV (reference sequence). V shed 6 bases and J 4 bases; nucleotides not matched to a gene: 4. For the CDR3, the DNA is TGTGCCAGCAGGCAGGGGGCTGTCACTGAAGCTTTCTTT. It specifies CASRQGAVTEAFF.

V and J are TRBV7-6 and TRBJ1-2; a weak D match, TRBD1 (5 bases). The CDR3 loop spans 13 amino acids. Germline CDR1 SGHVS, CDR2 FNYEAQ. V dropped 1 base and J dropped 10 bases, with 13 bases sitting between them. The CDR3 nucleotides read TGTGCCAGCAGCTTAGGGGGGTCCAGCGACTACACCTTC. This gives the protein CASSLGGSSDYTF.